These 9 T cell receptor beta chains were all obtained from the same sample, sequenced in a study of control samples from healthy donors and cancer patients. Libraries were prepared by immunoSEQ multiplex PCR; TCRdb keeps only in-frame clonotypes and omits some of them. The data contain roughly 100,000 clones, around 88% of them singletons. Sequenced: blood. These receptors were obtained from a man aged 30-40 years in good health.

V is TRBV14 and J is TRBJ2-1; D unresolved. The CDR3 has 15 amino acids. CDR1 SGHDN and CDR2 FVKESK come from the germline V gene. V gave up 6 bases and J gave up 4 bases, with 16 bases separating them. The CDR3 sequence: CASRPSGYPYNEQFF. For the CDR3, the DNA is TGTGCCAGCAGACCCAGTGGGTACCCTTACAATGAGCAGTTCTTC.

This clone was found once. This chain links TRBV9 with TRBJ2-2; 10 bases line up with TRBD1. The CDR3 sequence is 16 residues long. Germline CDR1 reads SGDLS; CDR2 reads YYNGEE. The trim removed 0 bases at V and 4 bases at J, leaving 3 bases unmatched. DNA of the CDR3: TGTGCCAGCAGCGTAGGGGACAGGGGAAGCACCGGGGAGCTGTTTTTT. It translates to CASSVGDRGSTGELFF. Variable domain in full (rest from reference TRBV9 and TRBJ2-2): DSGVTQTPKHLITATGQRVTLRCSPRSGDLSVYWYQQSLDQGLQFLIQYYNGEERAKGNILERFSAQQFPDLHSELNLSSLELGDSALYFCASSVGDRGSTGELFFGEGSRLTVL.

The CDR3: CASSLRGAATEAFF. The CDR3, as DNA: TGTGCCAGCAGTTTGCGGGGGGCGGCCACTGAAGCTTTCTTT. The chain has TRBV27 and TRBJ1-1; maybe TRBD1 (6 bases). The CDR3 length is 14 residues. From germline, CDR1 is MNHEY and CDR2 SMNVEV (reference sequence). V dropped 3 bases and J dropped 4 bases, with 12 bases sitting between them.

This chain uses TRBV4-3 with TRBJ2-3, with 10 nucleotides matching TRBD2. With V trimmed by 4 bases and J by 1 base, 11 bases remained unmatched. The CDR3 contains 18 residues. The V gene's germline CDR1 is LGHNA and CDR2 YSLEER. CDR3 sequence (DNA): TGCGCCAGCAGCCCGAGGGCCTCTAGCGGGAGCGGCACAGATACGCAGTATTTT. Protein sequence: CASSPRASSGSGTDTQYF.

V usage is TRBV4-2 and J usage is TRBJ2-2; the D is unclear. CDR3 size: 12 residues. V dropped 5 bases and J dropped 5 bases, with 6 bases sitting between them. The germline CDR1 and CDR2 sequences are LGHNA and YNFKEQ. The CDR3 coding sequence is TGTGCCAGCAGCGTAGGGACCGGGGAGCTGTTTTTT. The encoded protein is CASSVGTGELFF.

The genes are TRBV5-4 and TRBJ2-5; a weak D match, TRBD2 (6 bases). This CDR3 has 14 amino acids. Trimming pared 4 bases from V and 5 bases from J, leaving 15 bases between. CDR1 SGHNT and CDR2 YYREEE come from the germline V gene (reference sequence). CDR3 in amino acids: CASSLPGGEETQYF. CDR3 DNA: TGTGCCAGCAGCCTACCTGGAGGGGAGGAGACCCAGTACTTC.

CDR3 sequence (DNA): TGTGCCAGCAGTCTCGAATCTGAAAGGGGGACTGAAGCTTTCTTT. It translates to CASSLESERGTEAFF. The chain combines TRBV6-2 or TRBV6-3 with TRBJ1-1, with a weak D call TRBD1 (6 bases). Germline lookup yields CDR1 MNHEY and CDR2 SVGEGT. The CDR3 consists of 15 residues. Trimming stripped 5 bases from V and 5 bases from J, with 18 bases between.

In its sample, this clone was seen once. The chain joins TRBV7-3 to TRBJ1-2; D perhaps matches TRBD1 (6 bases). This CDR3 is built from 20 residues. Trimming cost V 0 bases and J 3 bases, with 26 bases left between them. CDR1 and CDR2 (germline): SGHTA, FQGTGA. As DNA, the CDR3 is TGTGCCAGCAGCTTAACGCAGCACCCTGGTGGGGGAAAGGGGGACTATGGCTACACCTTC. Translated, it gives CASSLTQHPGGGKGDYGYTF.

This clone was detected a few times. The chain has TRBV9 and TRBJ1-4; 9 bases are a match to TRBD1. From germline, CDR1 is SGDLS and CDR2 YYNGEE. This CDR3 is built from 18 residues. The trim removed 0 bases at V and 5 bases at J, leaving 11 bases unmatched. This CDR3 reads CASSVGRWRQGGNEKLFF. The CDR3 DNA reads TGTGCCAGCAGCGTAGGGAGGTGGCGACAGGGGGGGAATGAAAAACTGTTTTTT.